This TCR beta chain derives from a study of human T cells and chemical hapten exposure. Blood, whole and unfractionated, served as the source for total RNA extraction. With V trimmed by 6 bases and J by 0 bases, 8 bases remained unmatched. CDR3 length equals 17 residues. CDR1 LGHNT and CDR2 FRNRAP come from the germline V gene. The authors' processing: About 97,000 TCRs per sample was the median, with a range of roughly 20,000 to 750,000. Using its own MiXCR run on the 5' RACE reads, TCRdb lists one record per CDR3 protein. The V and J calls come from TCRdb's annotation, not from the publication. The table includes more than 60,000 distinct CDR3 sequences, around 15% detected once.

This chain uses TRBV12-5 with TRBJ2-3, with 11 bases matching TRBD2. The sequence was collected from a female donor in good health. CDR3 residues: CASGSRLAGRSTDTQYF. The CDR3, as DNA: TGTGCTAGTGGATCCCGACTAGCGGGGAGGAGCACAGATACGCAGTATTTT.